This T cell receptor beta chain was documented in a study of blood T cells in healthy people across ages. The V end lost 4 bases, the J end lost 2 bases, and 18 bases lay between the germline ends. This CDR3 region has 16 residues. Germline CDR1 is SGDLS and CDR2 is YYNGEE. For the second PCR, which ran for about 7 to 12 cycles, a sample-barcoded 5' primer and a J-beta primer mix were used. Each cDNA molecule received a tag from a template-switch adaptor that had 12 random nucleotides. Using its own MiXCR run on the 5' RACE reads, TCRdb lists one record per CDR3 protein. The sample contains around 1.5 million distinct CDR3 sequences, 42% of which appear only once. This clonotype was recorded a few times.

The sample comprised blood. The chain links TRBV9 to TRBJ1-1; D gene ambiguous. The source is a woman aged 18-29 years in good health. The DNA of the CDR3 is TGTGCCAGCAGCCCGGGAGGACCCAATCTAAACACTGAAGCTTTCTTT. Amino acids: CASSPGGPNLNTEAFF.